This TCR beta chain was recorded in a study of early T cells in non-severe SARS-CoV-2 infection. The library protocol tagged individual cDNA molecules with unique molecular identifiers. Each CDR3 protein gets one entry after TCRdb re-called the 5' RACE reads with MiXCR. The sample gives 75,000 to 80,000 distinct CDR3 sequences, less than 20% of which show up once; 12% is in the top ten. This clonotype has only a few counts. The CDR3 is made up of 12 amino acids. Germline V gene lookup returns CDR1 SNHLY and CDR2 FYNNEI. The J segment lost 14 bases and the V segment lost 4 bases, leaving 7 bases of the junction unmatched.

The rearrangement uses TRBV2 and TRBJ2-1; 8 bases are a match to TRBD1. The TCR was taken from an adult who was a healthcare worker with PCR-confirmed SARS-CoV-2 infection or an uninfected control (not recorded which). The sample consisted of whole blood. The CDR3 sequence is CASSGDRGSKFF. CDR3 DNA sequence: TGTGCCAGCAGTGGCGACAGGGGTAGTAAGTTCTTC.